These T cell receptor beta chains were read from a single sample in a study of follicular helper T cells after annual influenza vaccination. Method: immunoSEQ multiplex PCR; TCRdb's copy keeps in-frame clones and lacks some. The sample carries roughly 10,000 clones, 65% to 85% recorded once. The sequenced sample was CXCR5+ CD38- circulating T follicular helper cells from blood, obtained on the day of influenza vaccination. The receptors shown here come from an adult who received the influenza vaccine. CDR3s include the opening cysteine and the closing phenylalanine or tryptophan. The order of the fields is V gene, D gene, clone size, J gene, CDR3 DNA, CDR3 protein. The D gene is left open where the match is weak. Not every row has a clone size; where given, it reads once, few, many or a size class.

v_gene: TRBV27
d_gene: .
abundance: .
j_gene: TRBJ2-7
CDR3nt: TGTGCCAGCAGTTCAACCCTCGCGGGCCGGGCCCACGAGCAGTACTTC
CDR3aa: CASSSTLAGRAHEQYF

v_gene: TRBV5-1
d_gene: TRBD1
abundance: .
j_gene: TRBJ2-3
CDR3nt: TGCGCCAGCACAGGACAGGGGGCCCCCTTCACGCAGTATTTT
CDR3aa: CASTGQGAPFTQYF

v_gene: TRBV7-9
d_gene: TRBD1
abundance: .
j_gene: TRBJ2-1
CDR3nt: TGTGCCAGCAGCAGGAGTACGGGACAGGGCCTCAATGAGCAGTTCTTC
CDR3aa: CASSRSTGQGLNEQFF

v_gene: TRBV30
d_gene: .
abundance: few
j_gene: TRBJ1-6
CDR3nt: TGTGCCTGGACCAGGGTGAATAATTCACCCCTCCACTTT
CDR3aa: CAWTRVNNSPLHF

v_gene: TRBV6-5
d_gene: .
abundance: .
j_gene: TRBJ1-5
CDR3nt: TGTGCCAGTCGGCCGCAATTCCGGGGCAATCAGCCCCAGCATTTT
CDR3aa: CASRPQFRGNQPQHF

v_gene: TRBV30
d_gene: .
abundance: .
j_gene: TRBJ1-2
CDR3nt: TGTGCCTGGAGTGTAAGTCAGGGATATAATGGCTACACCTTC
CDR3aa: CAWSVSQGYNGYTF

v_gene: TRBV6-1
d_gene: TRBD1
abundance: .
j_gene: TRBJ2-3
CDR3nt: TGTGCCAGCAGTGAGATGGGACAGAGCACAGATACGCAGTATTTT
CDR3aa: CASSEMGQSTDTQYF

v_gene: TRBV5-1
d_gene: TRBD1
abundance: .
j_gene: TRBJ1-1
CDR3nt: TGCGCCAGCAGCTTGGCCATGTCGGGACAGGGTAACACTGAAGCTTTCTTT
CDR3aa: CASSLAMSGQGNTEAFF

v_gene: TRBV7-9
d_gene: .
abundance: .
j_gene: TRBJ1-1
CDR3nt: TGTGCCAGCAGCACGGTTCAGAACACTGAAGCTTTCTTT
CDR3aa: CASSTVQNTEAFF

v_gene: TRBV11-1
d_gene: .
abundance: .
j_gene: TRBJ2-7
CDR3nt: TGTGCCAGCAGCTTATACGGGGGAGAATCCTACGAGCAGTACTTC
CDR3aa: CASSLYGGESYEQYF

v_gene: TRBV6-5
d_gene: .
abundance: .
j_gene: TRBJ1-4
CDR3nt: TGTGCCAGCAGATCAGGGGCCACTAATGAAAAACTGTTTTTT
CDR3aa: CASRSGATNEKLFF

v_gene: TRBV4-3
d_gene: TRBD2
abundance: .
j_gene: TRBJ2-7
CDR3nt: TGCGCCAGCAGCCAGGTTGTCGGGACTAGCGGGACCTACGAGCAGTACTTC
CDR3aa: CASSQVVGTSGTYEQYF

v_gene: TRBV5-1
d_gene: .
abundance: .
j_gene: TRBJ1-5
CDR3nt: TGCGCCAGCAGCTACGAACCCAATCAGCCCCAGCATTTT
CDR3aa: CASSYEPNQPQHF

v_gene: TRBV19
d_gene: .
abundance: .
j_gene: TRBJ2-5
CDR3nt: TGTGCCAGTAACCCCCGGGACGGATTCGGGACCCAGTACTTC
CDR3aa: CASNPRDGFGTQYF

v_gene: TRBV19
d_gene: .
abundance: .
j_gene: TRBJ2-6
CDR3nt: TGTGCCAGTACGTTGCGGACGTCAGGGGTCCTGACTTTC
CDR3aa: CASTLRTSGVLTF

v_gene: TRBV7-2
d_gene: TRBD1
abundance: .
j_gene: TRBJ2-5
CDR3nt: TGTGCCAGCAGCCCTGCAGGGGGCGGGGAGACCCAGTACTTC
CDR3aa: CASSPAGGGETQYF

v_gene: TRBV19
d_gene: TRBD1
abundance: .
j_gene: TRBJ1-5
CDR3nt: TGTGCCAGTAGTGCCCTGGGACAGGGTACCAATCAGCCCCAGCATTTT
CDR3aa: CASSALGQGTNQPQHF

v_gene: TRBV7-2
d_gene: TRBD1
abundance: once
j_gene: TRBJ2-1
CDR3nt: TGTGCCAGCAGCTTAGGGGACAGTATATCCCATGAGCAGTTCTTC
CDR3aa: CASSLGDSISHEQFF

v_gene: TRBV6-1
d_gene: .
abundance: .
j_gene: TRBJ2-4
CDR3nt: TGTGCCAGCAGTGAAGGGGTTGCGGACATTCAGTACTTC
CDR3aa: CASSEGVADIQYF

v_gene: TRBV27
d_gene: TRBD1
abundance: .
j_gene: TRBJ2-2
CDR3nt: TGTGCCAGCAGAAGACAGGGGGGGACCGGGGAGCTGTTTTTT
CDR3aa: CASRRQGGTGELFF

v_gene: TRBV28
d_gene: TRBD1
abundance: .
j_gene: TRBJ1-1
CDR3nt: TGTGCCAGCAGTCCCTCCGTGGGACAGACAAACACTGAAGCTTTCTTT
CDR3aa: CASSPSVGQTNTEAFF

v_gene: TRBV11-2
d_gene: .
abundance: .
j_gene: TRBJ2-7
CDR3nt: TGTGCCAGCAGCTCCCTTGAGAAGCAGTACTTC
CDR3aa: CASSSLEKQYF